Given below is one T cell receptor (beta chain) in context. This entry comes from a study of blood T cell repertoires in COVID-19. In the study overall: Samples representing acute and convalescent COVID-19 were sourced from the United States, Italy and Spain. The cDNA or gDNA used as material had been derived from T cells, B-cell-depleted T cells, or PBMCs.

Trimming took 4 bases from V and 5 from J, leaving 16 bases between them. This CDR3 is built from 14 residues. Germline CDR1 is SGHKS and CDR2 is YYEKEE (reference sequence). Patients of the Seattle cohort, enrolled during active infection, were followed longitudinally. Per the original data handling: Reference gene primers were amplified, and this amplification served to estimate nucleated cell counts. Here immunoSEQ multiplex PCR was the method, and the copy in TCRdb shows in-frame clones only, minus some. V and J calls and clone size are copied from that table; D and trimming were computed from the DNA. The repertoire holds more than 150,000 clones, 81% seen once, with about 12% in the top ten.

Specimen: peripheral blood. The chain employs TRBV5-5 and TRBJ2-7, with D possibly TRBD1 on 6 matching bases. The receptor was derived from a woman aged 80 or over with COVID-19, enrolled during active disease. CDR3 residues: CASSPGTLFHEQYF. The CDR3 DNA reads as TGTGCCAGCAGCCCGGGGACACTGTTCCACGAGCAGTACTTC. Full variable domain (outside the CDR3, taken from reference TRBV5-5 and TRBJ2-7): DAGVTQSPTHLIKTRGQQVTLRCSPISGHKSVSWYQQVLGQGPQFIFQYYEKEERGRGNFPDRFSARQFPNYSSELNVNALLLGDSALYLCASSPGTLFHEQYFGPGTRLTVT.